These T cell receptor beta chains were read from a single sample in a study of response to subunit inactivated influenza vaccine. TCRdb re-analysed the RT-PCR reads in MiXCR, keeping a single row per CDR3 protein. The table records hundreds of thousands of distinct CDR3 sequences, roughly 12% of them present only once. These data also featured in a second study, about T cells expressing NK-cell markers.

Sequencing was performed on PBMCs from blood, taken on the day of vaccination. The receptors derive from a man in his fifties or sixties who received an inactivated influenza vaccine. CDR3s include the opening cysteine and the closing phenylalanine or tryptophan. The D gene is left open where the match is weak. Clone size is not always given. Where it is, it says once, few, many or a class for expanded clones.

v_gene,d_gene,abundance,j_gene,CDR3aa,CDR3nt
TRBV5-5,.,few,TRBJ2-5,CASSFSGRERETQYF,TGTGCCAGCAGCTTTTCCGGCAGGGAGCGGGAGACCCAGTACTTC
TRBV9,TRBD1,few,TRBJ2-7,CASSEGDRGFYEQYF,TGTGCCAGCAGCGAGGGGGACAGGGGGTTCTACGAGCAGTACTTC
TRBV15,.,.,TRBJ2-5,CATSRESTTRRETQYF,TGTGCCACCAGCAGAGAGTCCACCACTAGGAGAGAGACCCAGTACTTC
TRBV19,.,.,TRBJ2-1,CASHPGALSYNEQFF,TGTGCCAGCCACCCGGGAGCTCTCTCCTACAATGAGCAGTTCTTC
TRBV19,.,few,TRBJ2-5,CASSIDRETQYF,TGTGCCAGTAGTATAGATCGAGAGACCCAGTACTTC
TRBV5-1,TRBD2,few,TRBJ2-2,CASSVRGGLSNTGELFF,TGCGCCAGCAGCGTACGGGGGGGCCTTTCGAACACCGGGGAGCTGTTTTTT
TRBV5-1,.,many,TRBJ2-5,CASSLVQGTGQETQYF,TGCGCCAGCAGCTTGGTTCAGGGAACGGGCCAAGAGACCCAGTACTTC
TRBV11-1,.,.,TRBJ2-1,CASSLGALSYNEQFF,TGTGCCAGCAGCTTAGGGGCGCTGTCCTACAATGAGCAGTTCTTC
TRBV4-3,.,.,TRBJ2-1,CASSQVYDRIIGDEQFF,TGCGCCAGCAGCCAAGTTTATGACAGAATAATCGGCGATGAGCAGTTCTTC
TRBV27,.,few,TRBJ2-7,CASSTVRTSSYEQYF,TGTGCCAGCAGTACCGTCAGAACTAGCTCCTACGAGCAGTACTTC
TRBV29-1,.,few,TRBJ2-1,CSVVEVGLIDEQFF,TGCAGCGTTGTCGAGGTAGGGCTTATCGACGAGCAGTTCTTC
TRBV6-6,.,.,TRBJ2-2,CASSSSTTGELFF,TGTGCCAGCAGTTCCTCGACCACCGGGGAGCTGTTTTTT
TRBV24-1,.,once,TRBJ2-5,CATSDRRQKETQYF,TGTGCCACCAGTGATCGGCGACAAAAAGAGACCCAGTACTTC
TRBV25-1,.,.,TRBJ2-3,CASSESNRVRDTQYF,TGTGCCAGCAGTGAATCGAACAGGGTTAGGGATACGCAGTATTTT
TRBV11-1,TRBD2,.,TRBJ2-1,CASSTYGTSGGQVNEQFF,TGTGCCAGCAGCACCTACGGGACTAGCGGGGGCCAGGTCAATGAGCAGTTCTTC
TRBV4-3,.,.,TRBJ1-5,CASSQDLAQPQHF,TGCGCCAGCAGCCAAGATCTTGCTCAGCCCCAGCATTTT
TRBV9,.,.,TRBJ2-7,CASSPAEGRATYEQYF,TGTGCCAGCAGCCCCGCTGAAGGACGGGCCACCTACGAGCAGTACTTC
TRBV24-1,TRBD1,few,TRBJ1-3,CATSDSTGNSGNTIYF,TGTGCCACCAGTGACTCGACAGGGAATTCTGGAAACACCATATATTTT
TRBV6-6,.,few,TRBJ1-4,CASSPYREGLLFF,TGTGCCAGCAGTCCATACAGGGAAGGGTTACTGTTTTTT
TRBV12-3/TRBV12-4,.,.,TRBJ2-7,CASSFGSLLGQYF,TGTGCCAGCAGTTTCGGTAGTCTCCTGGGACAGTACTTC
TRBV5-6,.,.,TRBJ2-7,CASSPGGIFNEQYF,TGTGCCAGCAGCCCGGGCGGAATCTTCAACGAGCAGTACTTC
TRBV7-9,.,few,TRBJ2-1,CASGVSLTYNEQFF,TGTGCCAGCGGTGTGAGTCTAACCTACAATGAGCAGTTCTTC
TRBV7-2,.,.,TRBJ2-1,CASTPGAGQVEQFF,TGTGCCAGCACCCCCGGTGCGGGGCAGGTTGAGCAGTTCTTC
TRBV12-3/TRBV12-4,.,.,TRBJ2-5,CASSFRGATQETQYF,TGTGCCAGCAGTTTCCGGGGGGCAACGCAAGAGACCCAGTACTTC
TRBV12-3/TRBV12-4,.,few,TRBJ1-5,CASSLQGIEPQHF,TGTGCCAGCAGCCTCCAGGGTATTGAGCCCCAGCATTTT
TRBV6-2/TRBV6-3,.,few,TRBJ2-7,CASSKAPSYEQYF,TGTGCCAGCAGCAAAGCCCCCTCCTACGAGCAGTACTTC
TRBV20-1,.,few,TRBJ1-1,CSARDWLQGVGEAFF,TGCAGTGCTAGAGACTGGCTTCAGGGCGTGGGTGAAGCTTTCTTT
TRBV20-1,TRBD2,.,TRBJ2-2,CSPGLDVAGELFF,TGCAGTCCGGGACTAGACGTAGCCGGGGAGCTGTTTTTT
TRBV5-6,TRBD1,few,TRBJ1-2,CASSHRGTGGNYGYTF,TGTGCCAGCAGCCACCGGGGGACAGGGGGAAACTATGGCTACACCTTC
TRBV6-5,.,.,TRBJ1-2,CASSYDSLNYGYTF,TGTGCCAGCAGTTACGACAGCCTCAACTATGGCTACACCTTC
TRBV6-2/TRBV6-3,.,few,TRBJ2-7,CASSYPRDLNTYEQYF,TGTGCCAGCAGTTACCCCCGGGACCTAAATACCTACGAGCAGTACTTC
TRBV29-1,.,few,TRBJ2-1,CSVEPVGGNSYNEQFF,TGCAGCGTTGAGCCGGTCGGGGGCAACTCCTACAATGAGCAGTTCTTC
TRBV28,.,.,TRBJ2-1,CASSFVQSYNEQFF,TGTGCCAGCAGTTTCGTACAGAGCTACAATGAGCAGTTCTTC
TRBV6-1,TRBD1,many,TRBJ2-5,CASSVGTAQETQYF,TGTGCCAGCAGTGTCGGGACAGCACAAGAGACCCAGTACTTC
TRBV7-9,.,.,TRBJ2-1,CASTRDPLPEQFF,TGTGCCAGCACCCGAGACCCATTGCCTGAGCAGTTCTTC
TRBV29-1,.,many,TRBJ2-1,CSVAGQGGNEQFF,TGCAGCGTTGCAGGACAAGGGGGCAATGAGCAGTTCTTC
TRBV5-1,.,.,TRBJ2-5,CASSTGDRVRETQYF,TGCGCCAGCAGCACGGGAGACAGGGTCCGAGAGACCCAGTACTTC
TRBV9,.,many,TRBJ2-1,CASSVGANNEQFF,TGTGCCAGCAGCGTAGGGGCAAACAATGAGCAGTTCTTC
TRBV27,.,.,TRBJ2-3,CASSIGGPTDTQYF,TGTGCCAGCAGTATCGGGGGTCCCACAGATACGCAGTATTTT
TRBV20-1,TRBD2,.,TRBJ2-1,CSARDMGLGVEQFF,TGCAGTGCTAGAGATATGGGACTAGGAGTTGAGCAGTTCTTC
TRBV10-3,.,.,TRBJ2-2,CAIREGGSNTGELFF,TGTGCCATCAGAGAGGGCGGATCGAACACCGGGGAGCTGTTTTTT
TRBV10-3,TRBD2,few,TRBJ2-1,CAISRTSGMDEQFF,TGTGCCATCAGCCGGACTAGCGGGATGGATGAGCAGTTCTTC
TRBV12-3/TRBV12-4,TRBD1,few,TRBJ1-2,CASSLAGGAIYGYTF,TGTGCCAGCAGCCTAGCAGGGGGCGCGATTTATGGCTACACCTTC
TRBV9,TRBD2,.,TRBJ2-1,CASSASGVNNEQFF,TGTGCCAGCAGCGCTAGCGGAGTAAACAATGAGCAGTTCTTC
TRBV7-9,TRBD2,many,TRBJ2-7,CASSGGPYEQYF,TGCGCCAGCAGCGGGGGGCCCTACGAGCAGTACTTC
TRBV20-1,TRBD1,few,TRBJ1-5,CSASPGQNYNQPQHF,TGCAGTGCTAGCCCGGGACAGAATTACAATCAGCCCCAGCATTTT
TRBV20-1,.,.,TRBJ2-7,CSASSRRGPYEQYF,TGCAGTGCTAGCTCCCGCAGGGGCCCCTACGAGCAGTACTTC
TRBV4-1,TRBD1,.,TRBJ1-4,CASSPVRTGPNEKLFF,TGCGCCAGCAGCCCAGTTCGGACAGGCCCCAATGAAAAACTGTTTTTT
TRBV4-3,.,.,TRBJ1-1,CASSQVPGNTEAFF,TGCGCCAGCAGCCAAGTCCCGGGGAACACTGAAGCTTTCTTT
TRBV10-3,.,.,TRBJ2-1,CAISAFEDEQFF,TGTGCCATCAGTGCTTTTGAGGATGAGCAGTTCTTC
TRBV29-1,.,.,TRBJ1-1,CSVNSMNTEAFF,TGCAGCGTAAACAGCATGAACACTGAAGCTTTCTTT
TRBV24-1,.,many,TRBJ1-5,CATSDNRGNQPQHF,TGTGCCACCAGTGACAACAGGGGCAATCAGCCCCAGCATTTT
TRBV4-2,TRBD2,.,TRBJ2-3,CASSQDRGLAGGRDTQYF,TGTGCCAGCAGCCAAGATCGGGGCTTAGCGGGAGGACGGGATACGCAGTATTTT
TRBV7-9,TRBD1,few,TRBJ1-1,CASSSYRGRNTEAFF,TGTGCCAGCAGTTCCTACAGGGGCCGGAACACTGAAGCTTTCTTT
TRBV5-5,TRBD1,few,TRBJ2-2,CASSSGTGMGTGELFF,TGTGCCAGCAGCTCCGGGACAGGGATGGGCACCGGGGAGCTGTTTTTT